This T cell receptor delta chain stems from a study of gamma-delta T cells after stem cell transplantation. In its sample, this clone is medium-sized (0.01 to 0.1%). The same CDR3 arises from other DNA sequences in this sample as well. There are 19 residues in the CDR3. The ends lost 1 base at V and 1 base at J; junction bases unmatched: 5. Per germline, CDR1 GEAIGNYY and CDR2 EKD. TCRdb redid the clone calls on the RT-PCR reads with CATT. The sample carries about 7,800 delta-chain clones, more than 14% recorded once. Input material: gamma-delta T cells. This receptor was identified in a human donor. It is not recorded whose cells these are; they may come from a transplant donor. The chain links TRDV2 to TRDJ3; TRDD3 matches 11 bases. CDR3 residues: CACDTGGYALSWDTRQMFF. The CDR3 DNA follows: TGTGCCTGTGACACTGGGGGATACGCTCTATCCTGGGACACCCGACAGATGTTTTTC.